What follows are 21 T cell receptor beta chains derived from one specimen sequenced in a study of blood T cells in healthy people across ages. A J-beta primer mix and a sample-barcoded 5' primer were used in a second PCR of roughly 7 to 12 cycles. MiXCR was run by TCRdb on the 5' RACE reads, yielding one entry per CDR3 protein. This repertoire shows 700,000 or so distinct CDR3 sequences, 40% to 45% found once; its top ten account for around 30%. The sequenced sample consisted of blood. The receptors here all came from a man at least 80 years old in good health.

This clonotype was seen repeatedly, ten times or more. The rearrangement links TRBV4-1 to TRBJ2-7; tentatively, D is TRBD1 (6 bases). CDR3 length: 15 residues. V was trimmed by 1 base and J by 0 bases, leaving 10 bases between them. Germline V CDR1 and CDR2: MGHRA, YSYEKL. The CDR3 DNA reads TGCGCCAGCAGCCAAGGGCAGGGGAGCTCCTACGAGCAGTACTTC. It is translated as CASSQGQGSSYEQYF.

Notes on this clonotype: The junction shows a germline mismatch at one end, possibly a read error. The V and J genes are TRBV5-1 and TRBJ2-4, with TRBD2 matching 14 bases. The last part of the DNA fits TRBJ2-7 better; the J call may be wrong. This CDR3 is 15 amino acids long. Germline values: CDR1 SGHRS, CDR2 YFSETQ. The CDR3 loop is CAGRPGLAGVYEQYF. The CDR3 DNA reads as TGCGCCGGCAGGCCGGGACTAGCGGGAGTTTACGAGCAGTACTTC.

This clonotype was counted many times. This sequence joins TRBV2 and TRBJ2-5; D gene uncertain. Germline V gives CDR1 SNHLY, CDR2 FYNNEI. The CDR3 has 13 residues. The ends were cut back, 7 bases at V and 1 base at J, with 10 bases in the middle. In DNA form, the CDR3 reads TGTGCCAGCAAGTCCCAGCCCCAAGAGACCCAGTACTTC. Translation gives CASKSQPQETQYF.

The chain has TRBV6-1 and TRBJ2-7; TRBD1 is a possible D gene (5 bases). With 7 bases removed from V and 1 base from J, the gap between germline ends came to 14 bases. Germline CDR1 MNHNS, CDR2 SASEGT. This CDR3 is built from 14 residues. CDR3 nucleotides: TGTGCCAGCAAGATAAGACAGCTGTCCTACGAGCAGTACTTC. Translation gives CASKIRQLSYEQYF.

Concerning this clonotype: Given a much more abundant clone one base away, this may be a read error. This chain connects TRBV20-1 to TRBJ2-1, with D unresolved. Trimming took off 5 bases at V and 13 bases at J, with 21 bases between the two ends. The CDR3 length is 13 residues. CDR1 DFQATT and CDR2 SNEGSKA come from the germline V gene (reference sequence). The DNA for the CDR3 is TGCAGTGCTGACCATCGTGGGCAGGAGACCCAGTTCTTC. This translates into CSADHRGQETQFF.

This clonotype was counted a few times. The chain's CDR3 is CASSQEGWNSPLHF. CDR3 bases: TGTGCCAGCAGCCAGGAAGGGTGGAATTCACCCCTCCACTTT. The chain combines TRBV14 with TRBJ1-6; D unresolved. CDR1 SGHDN and CDR2 FVKESK come from the germline V gene. Between the trimmed V and J ends, which lost 3 bases and 7 bases, there was a span of 10 bases. This CDR3 has 14 amino acids. Full variable domain (rest looked up from reference TRBV14 and TRBJ1-6): EAGVTQFPSHSVIEKGQTVTLRCDPISGHDNLYWYRRVMGKEIKFLLHFVKESKQDESGMPNNRFLAERTGGTYSTLKVQPAELEDSGVYFCASSQEGWNSPLHFGNGTRLTVT.

This clonotype has a single count. V and J are TRBV6-1 and TRBJ1-1, with a tentative D call TRBD1 (5 bases). This CDR3 is built from 14 residues. V shed 2 bases and J shed 3 bases, with 10 bases lying between them. In germline, CDR1 is MNHNS, CDR2 SASEGT. The CDR3 region has the DNA TGTGCCAGCAGTGAACCAGGGACTTACACTGAAGCTTTCTTT. This codes for CASSEPGTYTEAFF.

The chain is built from TRBV4-3 and TRBJ2-1, with 11 bases aligning to TRBD2. The CDR3 totals 17 residues. Germline V CDR1 and CDR2: LGHNA, YSLEER. Trimming at V came to 0 bases and at J to 8 bases, leaving 9 bases not matched to a gene. CDR3 DNA sequence: TGCGCCAGCAGCCAAGAGTTGTCTAGCGGGAGGTCGTATGAGCAGTTCTTC. Translation: CASSQELSSGRSYEQFF.

The chain links TRBV28 to TRBJ2-7; D ambiguous. The germline V gene has CDR1 MDHEN and CDR2 SYDVKM. The CDR3 has 14 residues. V was trimmed by 5 bases and J by 2 bases, leaving 13 bases between them. The DNA of the CDR3 is TGTGCCAGCAGTAGATTGGGCGTAACCTACGAGCAGTACTTC. Residues: CASSRLGVTYEQYF. The complete variable domain, with remaining parts taken from reference TRBV28 and TRBJ2-7, reads DVKVTQSSRYLVKRTGEKVFLECVQDMDHENMFWYRQDPGLGLRLIYFSYDVKMKEKGDIPEGYSVSREKKERFSLILESASTNQTSMYLCASSRLGVTYEQYFGPGTRLTVT.

V and J are TRBV20-1 and TRBJ1-1; D is ambiguous. This CDR3 spans 13 amino acids. Germline values: CDR1 DFQATT, CDR2 SNEGSKA (reference sequence). Trimming left V 0 bases short and J 0 bases short, with 5 bases between. CDR3 residues: CSARDRLNTEAFF. The CDR3 DNA reads as TGCAGTGCTAGAGACAGGCTGAACACTGAAGCTTTCTTT.

Here the CDR3 reads CSAASSTETQYF. The DNA of the CDR3 is TGCAGTGCTGCCTCGTCTACGGAGACCCAGTACTTC. The chain recombines TRBV20-1 with TRBJ2-4, with D uncertain. The J call may be wrong; the DNA end is better matched by TRBJ2-5. The CDR3 has 12 residues. CDR1 and CDR2 (germline): DFQATT, SNEGSKA (reference sequence).

The chain carries TRBV7-2 and TRBJ2-3; 9 bases are a match to TRBD2. The germline V gene encodes CDR1 SGHTA and CDR2 FQGNSA. V lost 3 bases and J lost 8; bases outside the gene matches: 18. This CDR3 has 18 amino acids. The CDR3 region has the DNA TGTGCCAGCAGCTTTACGGGGACGGCGCGGGAGGGCCCGGGTACGCAGTATTTT. Amino acid sequence: CASSFTGTAREGPGTQYF.

This clonotype came up a few times. Since a much larger clone is just one base distant, this may be a read error. The rearrangement links TRBV7-2 to TRBJ2-1; D tentatively reads TRBD1 or TRBD2 (5 bases each). There are 16 residues in the CDR3. CDR1 is SGHTA and CDR2 is FQGNSA in the germline V gene. V gave up 0 bases and J gave up 4 bases, with 13 bases separating them. The CDR3 spells CASSLAGRANYNEQFF. The DNA for the CDR3 is TGTGCCAGCAGCTTAGCGGGACGAGCGAATTACAATGAGCAGTTCTTC.

There are a few counts of this clonotype. The chain joins TRBV6-2 or TRBV6-3 to TRBJ2-1; 10 bases match TRBD2. The CDR3 covers 15 residues. Trimming removed 2 bases from V and 4 bases from J; junction bases left unmatched: 2. Per germline, CDR1 MNHEY and CDR2 SVGEGT. The CDR3 DNA sequence: TGTGCCAGCAGTTACACTAGCGGGAAGTACAATGAGCAGTTCTTC. This encodes CASSYTSGKYNEQFF.

This rearrangement joins TRBV29-1 to TRBJ2-2; 12 bases map to TRBD1. Germline V CDR1 and CDR2: SQVTM, ANQGSEA. There are 16 residues in the CDR3. V lost 2 bases, J lost 4 bases, and 5 bases stayed unmatched. The CDR3 reads CSVERDRGRFTGELFF. The CDR3 DNA reads as TGCAGCGTTGAAAGGGACAGGGGGCGTTTCACCGGGGAGCTGTTTTTT.

This clonotype occurred a few times. V usage is TRBV11-2 and J usage is TRBJ2-5; D is unclear. From germline, CDR1 is SGHAT and CDR2 FQNNGV. This CDR3 has 12 amino acids. V was shortened by 1 base and J by 6 bases, with 6 bases between the two germline ends. The CDR3 DNA reads TGTGCCAGCAGCTTAGTGGTTAAGACCCAGTACTTC. Amino acid sequence: CASSLVVKTQYF.

The V gene is TRBV7-3, the J gene TRBJ2-3; 15 positions match TRBD2. CDR3 length equals 14 residues. Unmatched junction bases numbered 1, after V lost 4 bases and J lost 8 bases. The germline CDR1 and CDR2 sequences are SGHTA and FQGTGA. The CDR3 sequence: CASSSGLAGGTQYF. CDR3 DNA sequence: TGTGCCAGCAGCTCGGGACTAGCGGGAGGTACGCAGTATTTT.

The CDR3 bases are TGTGCCAGCAGTTCCGCGGACTTAGCGGGCTACGAGCAGTACTTC. The encoded protein is CASSSADLAGYEQYF. The genes are TRBV28 and TRBJ2-7; 7 nucleotides align to TRBD2. Germline CDR1 is MDHEN and CDR2 is SYDVKM. The CDR3 sequence is 15 residues long. After removal of 4 bases from V and 3 bases from J, the junction contained 9 bases not matched to a gene.

This clonotype was seen only a few times. This sequence joins TRBV20-1 and TRBJ1-2; the match to TRBD1 covers 7 bases. Germline assignment: CDR1 DFQATT and CDR2 SNEGSKA (reference sequence). The CDR3 is 14 amino acids. V lost 6 bases and J lost 8; bases outside the gene matches: 15. The CDR3 nucleotides are TGCAGTGCCCAGGACAAGGGGGCCTCAGGCGGCTACACCTTC. This gives the protein CSAQDKGASGGYTF.

About this clonotype: The conserved final phenylalanine or tryptophan is absent from the CDR3, which likely points to a read error. This chain's CDR3 is CASSQVGGAYYGYTS. The CDR3 DNA is TGTGCCAGCAGCCAAGTGGGGGGCGCATACTATGGCTACACCTCC. The chain has TRBV3-1 and TRBJ1-2, with a weak D call TRBD1 (6 bases). Germline V gene data show CDR1 as LGHDT and CDR2 as YNNKEL (reference sequence). This CDR3 has 15 residues. The V end lost 1 base, the J end lost 3 bases, and 12 bases lay between the germline ends.

A note on this clonotype: One end of the junction does not line up with germline, which may come from a read error. The gene calls are TRBV20-1 and TRBJ1-6; no reliable D call. CDR3 size: 15 residues. Germline V gene data show CDR1 as DFQATT and CDR2 as SNEGSKA (reference sequence). CDR3 loop: CSARDGLRAGSPLHF. CDR3 coding DNA: TGCAGCGCTAGAGATGGGCTACGGGCGGGTTCACCCCTCCACTTT.